This T cell receptor (beta chain) was sequenced in a study of T cell repertoires in cytomegalovirus infection. Across the study: Public signatures in TCR beta pointed to CMV infection and matching HLA type.

This clonotype occurred many times. Its antigen remains unknown. MiXCR, applied by TCRdb to the reads, yields one record per CDR3 protein. The table records approximately 170,000 distinct CDR3 sequences, around 15% of them present only once. Overall study results and limits: Identification of carriers of CMV plus the relevant HLA was achieved through cumulative public TCR beta family frequency. The ex vivo response was dominated by HLA-C-restricted CMV-specific TCR beta clonotypes.

The TCR originated in a human donor in good health (CMV status not recorded). Some clones in this sample may be carry-over from other donors' samples. Sequenced: PBMCs.

The CDR3: CSVAVGETQYF. CDR3 bases: TGCAGCGTTGCGGTTGGCGAGACCCAGTACTTC. V gene TRBV29-1 combines with J gene TRBJ2-5, with D hard to call. With 4 bases removed from V and 5 bases from J, the gap between germline ends came to 8 bases. Germline assignment: CDR1 SQVTM and CDR2 ANQGSEA. This CDR3 comprises 11 residues. The entire variable domain, with the rest obtained from reference TRBV29-1 and TRBJ2-5, is as follows: SAVISQKPSRDICQRGTSLTIQCQVDSQVTMMFWYRQQPGQSLTLIATANQGSEATYESGFVIDKFPISRPNLTFSTLTVSNMSPEDSSIYLCSVAVGETQYFGPGTRLLVL.